This T cell receptor beta chain was profiled in a study of glioma-infiltrating T cells after dendritic cell vaccination. V dropped 3 bases and J dropped 4 bases, with 13 bases sitting between them. Germline lookup yields CDR1 SEHNR and CDR2 FQNEAQ (reference sequence). The CDR3 has 15 residues. The table came from immunoSEQ multiplex PCR; TCRdb's copy has only in-frame clones and leaves some out. Of under 40,000 clones listed, over 90% are singletons. The specimen comprised blood, sampled before dendritic cell vaccination. This TCR was recovered from a human donor with glioblastoma. This chain links TRBV7-9 with TRBJ2-1; tentatively, D is TRBD2 (7 bases). The CDR3 DNA sequence: TGTGCCAGCAGCTTCGGGCGGGGGCCTTACAATGAGCAGTTCTTC. Translation: CASSFGRGPYNEQFF.